The next 23 T cell receptor beta chains were all read from a single sample in a study of human T cells and chemical hapten exposure. TCRdb reprocessed the RACE reads with MiXCR, giving one entry per CDR3 protein. The sample lists 70,000 to 95,000 distinct CDR3 sequences, approximately 8.1% occurring once. Time point given: healthy volunteer bleed at 6 weeks. The total RNA was obtained from whole blood that was not fractionated. Input material: whole blood. All receptors come from a female donor in good health. Some clones in this sample may be carry-over from other donors' samples.

This clonotype was observed many times. The rearrangement uses TRBV6-1 and TRBJ2-6; 7 nucleotides line up with TRBD1. Germline V CDR1 and CDR2: MNHNS, SASEGT. V lost 5 bases to trimming and J lost 3 bases; unmatched junction nucleotides: 4. There are 15 residues in the CDR3. The chain's CDR3 is CASSTGASGANVLTF. CDR3 nucleotides: TGTGCCAGCAGTACAGGGGCAAGTGGGGCCAACGTCCTGACTTTC.

This clonotype appeared many times. The chain is built from TRBV6-4 and TRBJ2-3, with 7 positions matching TRBD2. Germline V gene sequence: CDR1 MRHNA, CDR2 SNTAGT. This CDR3 is built from 16 residues. J gave up 2 bases and V 3 bases, and 8 bases lay outside the gene matches. CDR3 bases: TGTGCCAGCAGTGAACGAAGCGGGGACCACACAGATACGCAGTATTTT. This gives the protein CASSERSGDHTDTQYF.

This clonotype came up many times. V and J are TRBV28 and TRBJ2-3; 10 positions match TRBD1. V lost 5 bases, J lost 3 bases, and 5 bases stayed unmatched. Germline V CDR1 and CDR2: MDHEN, SYDVKM. The CDR3 totals 15 residues. For the CDR3, the DNA is TGTGCCAGCAGTCCCGGACAGGGGGATACAGATACGCAGTATTTT. Translation gives CASSPGQGDTDTQYF.

There are many counts of this clonotype. The chain carries TRBV21-1 and TRBJ1-4. TRBV21-1 is labeled a pseudogene. The CDR3 contains 17 residues. CDR3 loop: CASKSPSKRELNEKLFF. The CDR3 nucleotides are TGTGCCAGCAAAAGCCCAAGTAAACGCGAGCTTAATGAAAAACTGTTTTTT.

The genes are TRBV27 and TRBJ2-1; D gene uncertain. V was shortened by 6 bases and J by 0 bases, with 6 bases between the two germline ends. Germline-derived CDR1 and CDR2 are MNHEY and SMNVEV (reference sequence). The CDR3 covers 13 residues. This CDR3 reads CASSSSSYNEQFF. The CDR3 region has the DNA TGTGCCAGCAGCTCTAGCTCCTACAATGAGCAGTTCTTC.

The table lists this clonotype with a count of one. This may come from a read error, since a much larger clone is one base off. The chain joins TRBV12-3 or TRBV12-4 to TRBJ1-4; D remains ambiguous. This CDR3 spans 14 amino acids. The V gene lost 5 bases and the J gene lost 0 bases, with 7 bases spanning the gap. The CDR3 bases are TGTGCCAGCAGTGCCATGACAACTAATGAAAAACTGTTTTTT. Its translation: CASSAMTTNEKLFF.

This clonotype has a count of ten or more. The chain combines TRBV27 with TRBJ1-6; D is unresolved. The germline gives CDR1 MNHEY, CDR2 SMNVEV (reference sequence). V lost 4 bases and J lost 6, with 4 bases in between. The CDR3 has 12 residues. This chain's CDR3 is CASSYSNSPLHF. CDR3 nucleotide sequence: TGTGCCAGCAGTTACAGTAATTCACCCCTCCACTTT.

The J gene is TRBJ1-4, the V gene TRBV2; D gene unclear. The CDR3 sequence is 14 residues long. Germline V lookup: CDR1 SNHLY, CDR2 FYNNEI. V was clipped by 6 bases and J by 0 bases, with 8 bases between them. The CDR3 loop is CASRDDPTNEKLFF. The DNA of the CDR3 is TGTGCCAGCAGGGACGACCCAACTAATGAAAAACTGTTTTTT.

This chain joins TRBV20-1 and TRBJ2-1, with TRBD2 matching 9 bases. This CDR3 spans 18 amino acids. In germline, CDR1 is DFQATT, CDR2 SNEGSKA (reference sequence). V shed 6 bases, J shed 0 bases, and the junction held 15 bases outside the gene matches. The CDR3 bases are TGCAGTGCCAGAACCATTAGCGGGGGCCTGAGCTCCTACAATGAGCAGTTCTTC. Its protein is CSARTISGGLSSYNEQFF.

This clonotype has more than one count but fewer than ten. This chain uses TRBV2 with TRBJ1-4, with D tentatively TRBD1 (6 bases). The CDR3 consists of 14 residues. The germline V gene has CDR1 SNHLY and CDR2 FYNNEI. Trimming stripped 4 bases from V and 5 bases from J, with 11 bases between. The CDR3: CASSATGRNEKLFF. CDR3 coding DNA: TGTGCCAGCAGTGCGACAGGCCGGAATGAAAAACTGTTTTTT.

This clonotype has only a few counts. This chain joins TRBV7-2 and TRBJ1-2; the D gene is possibly TRBD1 (6 bases). Germline V lookup: CDR1 SGHTA, CDR2 FQGNSA. CDR3 length equals 14 residues. Between the trimmed V and J ends, which lost 5 bases and 3 bases, there was a span of 13 bases. This CDR3 is CASSVRGTYYGYTF. The CDR3 coding sequence is TGTGCCAGCAGCGTCAGGGGCACCTACTATGGCTACACCTTC. Looking up the rest from reference TRBV7-2 and TRBJ1-2 gives the full variable domain: GAGVSQSPSNKVTEKGKDVELRCDPISGHTALYWYRQSLGQGLEFLIYFQGNSAPDKSGLPSDRFSAERTGGSVSTLTIQRTQQEDSAVYLCASSVRGTYYGYTFGSGTRLTVV.

This clonotype was seen more than once but under ten times. V and J are TRBV20-1 and TRBJ1-1; weak D call: TRBD1 (5 bases). V was trimmed by 0 bases and J by 1 base, leaving 15 bases between them. Germline CDR1 reads DFQATT; CDR2 reads SNEGSKA (reference sequence). CDR3 length: 16 residues. The CDR3: CSARDNTGTTNTEAFF. In DNA, the CDR3 is TGCAGTGCTAGAGATAATACCGGGACCACGAACACTGAAGCTTTCTTT.

This clonotype was seen ten or more times. The V call is TRBV6-5, the J call TRBJ1-1; D remains ambiguous. V was clipped by 5 bases and J by 5 bases, with 12 bases between them. Looked up from germline, CDR1 is MNHEY and CDR2 is SVGAGI. The CDR3 is 13 amino acids. The CDR3 sequence: CASSGYKATEAFF. Here the CDR3 DNA reads TGTGCCAGCAGTGGTTACAAGGCGACTGAAGCTTTCTTT.

This clonotype was seen a few times. The rearrangement links TRBV30 to TRBJ1-1; no clear D gene. From germline, CDR1 is GTSNPN and CDR2 SVGIG (reference sequence). V lost 4 bases and J 8 bases, leaving 17 bases between the germline ends. This CDR3 is 13 amino acids long. CDR3 region: CAWNSFKQGEAFF. In DNA form, the CDR3 reads TGTGCCTGGAACTCCTTTAAACAAGGGGAAGCTTTCTTT.

The table lists this clonotype with a few counts. The chain has TRBV3-1 and TRBJ2-5, with 9 nucleotides matching TRBD1. The V and J ends lost 5 bases and 4 bases, in that order; junction bases with no gene match: 8. Germline V gives CDR1 LGHDT, CDR2 YNNKEL (reference sequence). The CDR3 contains 15 residues. The chain's CDR3 is CASSDGTGMGETQYF. CDR3 coding DNA: TGTGCCAGCAGCGACGGGACAGGGATGGGAGAGACCCAGTACTTC.

In its sample, this clonotype was seen many times. The chain couples TRBV28 to TRBJ1-5; D gene unclear. The ends were cut back, 5 bases at V and 0 bases at J, with 8 bases in the middle. Germline values: CDR1 MDHEN, CDR2 SYDVKM. CDR3 length: 14 amino acids. CDR3 sequence: CASSEVFSNQPQHF. Here the CDR3 DNA reads TGTGCCAGCAGTGAGGTCTTTAGCAATCAGCCCCAGCATTTT. Combining the CDR3 with reference TRBV28 and TRBJ1-5 gives the whole variable domain DVKVTQSSRYLVKRTGEKVFLECVQDMDHENMFWYRQDPGLGLRLIYFSYDVKMKEKGDIPEGYSVSREKKERFSLILESASTNQTSMYLCASSEVFSNQPQHFGDGTRLSIL.

There are many counts of this clonotype. CDR3 sequence: CSAEQGTGLTLNNEQFF. The CDR3 nucleotides read TGCAGTGCCGAACAAGGGACAGGGCTGACCTTAAACAATGAGCAGTTCTTC. This chain links TRBV20-1 with TRBJ2-1, with 9 bases fitting TRBD1. In germline, CDR1 is DFQATT, CDR2 SNEGSKA (reference sequence). This CDR3 is 17 amino acids long. The J segment lost 5 bases and the V segment lost 6 bases, leaving 17 bases of the junction unmatched.

The chain links TRBV7-8 to TRBJ1-2, with TRBD1 matching over 7 bases. Germline loops: CDR1 SGHVS, CDR2 FQNEAQ. V lost 8 bases, J lost 4 bases, and 13 bases stayed unmatched. The length of the CDR3 is 15 residues. CDR3 nucleotides: TGTGCCAGCGTTGGGCAGGGGGGGACTAGCTATGGCTACACCTTC. This codes for CASVGQGGTSYGYTF.

In this sample, this clonotype turned up many times. The rearrangement uses TRBV3-1 and TRBJ1-5, with unresolved D. The CDR3 contains 14 residues. Trimming stripped 1 base from V and 0 bases from J, with 4 bases between. Germline CDR1 is LGHDT and CDR2 is YNNKEL (reference sequence). This CDR3 reads CASSQVISNQPQHF. The CDR3 DNA is TGTGCCAGCAGCCAAGTAATTAGCAATCAGCCCCAGCATTTT.

This clonotype was picked up many times. The rearrangement uses TRBV6-1 and TRBJ1-6; TRBD1 aligns across 9 bases. The germline CDR1 and CDR2 sequences are MNHNS and SASEGT. The CDR3 extends over 15 amino acids. Trimming removed 2 bases from V and 7 bases from J; junction bases left unmatched: 3. CDR3 coding DNA: TGTGCCAGCAGTGAAAGCGGGACAGGGAATTCACCCCTCCACTTT. Its protein is CASSESGTGNSPLHF.

Here the CDR3 reads CASSRETGAESREKLFF. The DNA for the CDR3 is TGTGCCAGCAGCCGAGAGACAGGGGCTGAGAGTAGGGAAAAACTGTTTTTT. The chain couples TRBV4-2 to TRBJ1-4; 8 bases match TRBD1. CDR3 length equals 17 residues. The germline CDR1 and CDR2 sequences are LGHNA and YNFKEQ. The J segment lost 8 bases and the V segment lost 4 bases, leaving 15 bases of the junction unmatched.

At least ten counts were recorded for this clonotype. V and J are TRBV7-2 and TRBJ2-3, with TRBD2 matching over 13 bases. Trimming took 8 bases from V and 8 from J; bases not matched to a gene: 7. CDR1 and CDR2 from the germline V gene are SGHTA and FQGNSA. CDR3 length: 14 amino acids. Here the CDR3 reads CASVLAGGPGTQYF. Written as DNA, the CDR3 is TGTGCCAGCGTACTAGCGGGGGGGCCAGGTACGCAGTATTTT.

This clonotype showed up just a few times. V and J are TRBV20-1 and TRBJ1-1, with unresolved D. The CDR3 covers 12 residues. CDR1 is DFQATT, CDR2 SNEGSKA, per germline (reference sequence). V dropped 2 bases and J dropped 1 base, with 5 bases sitting between them. CDR3 nucleotides: TGCAGTGCTAGAACCAGGAACACTGAAGCTTTCTTT. Translating gives CSARTRNTEAFF.